Listed below are T cell receptor beta chains from one sample, sequenced in a study of shared clonotypes between healthy human individuals. Generated by immunoSEQ multiplex PCR, the TCRdb table keeps only in-frame clones and is missing some. The sample lists roughly 450,000 clones; less than 85% were seen once. The source material was PBMCs. The receptors derive from a woman aged 40 to 50 in good health. Some clones in this sample may be carry-over from other donors' samples. Each CDR3 is given with its conserved first and last residue. A D gene is named only where the DNA matches it firmly. Clone size is not always given. Where it is, it says once, few, many or a class for expanded clones.

clone_size,j_call,d_call,v_call,cdr3_aa,cdr3_nt
-,TRBJ2-5,TRBD1,TRBV19,CASSPQSGQGQETQYF,TGTGCCAGTAGTCCCCAGTCGGGACAGGGACAAGAGACCCAGTACTTC
-,TRBJ2-1,-,TRBV28,CASKGSWDEQFF,TGTGCCAGCAAGGGCTCTTGGGATGAGCAGTTCTTC
-,TRBJ2-3,-,TRBV5-1,CASSLEPSGTDTQYF,TGCGCCAGCAGCTTGGAGCCCTCCGGCACAGATACGCAGTATTTT
once,TRBJ2-7,-,TRBV27,CASSAGTSTRQYF,TGTGCCAGCAGCGCCGGGACAAGTACGAGGCAGTACTTC
-,TRBJ2-2,TRBD2,TRBV4-1,CASSQGGLAGPSVIGGELFF,TGCGCCAGCAGCCAAGGGGGACTAGCGGGCCCTTCCGTGATCGGCGGGGAGCTGTTTTTT
-,TRBJ1-4,-,TRBV9,CASSASDSANEKLFF,TGTGCCAGCAGCGCATCGGACAGCGCAAATGAAAAACTGTTTTTT
-,TRBJ2-7,TRBD1,TRBV7-6,CASSLSTGGGEQYF,TGTGCCAGCAGCTTATCGACAGGGGGCGGCGAGCAGTACTTC
-,TRBJ2-7,TRBD1,TRBV7-2,CASSLGTGTIYEQYF,TGTGCCAGCAGCTTGGGGACAGGGACTATCTACGAGCAGTACTTC
once,TRBJ2-3,-,TRBV5-4,CASSFGRLSSTDTQYF,TGTGCCAGCAGCTTCGGCAGGTTATCTAGCACAGATACGCAGTATTTT
-,TRBJ2-5,-,TRBV30,CAWSRGTAQETQYF,TGTGCCTGGAGTCGCGGGACAGCCCAAGAGACCCAGTACTTC
-,TRBJ1-3,TRBD1,TRBV10-3,CATKLRTGTGGNTIYF,TGTGCCACCAAACTCAGAACCGGGACAGGGGGAAACACCATATATTTT
few,TRBJ1-5,TRBD1,TRBV30,CAWSHRGGQPQHF,TGTGCCTGGAGTCACAGGGGAGGACAGCCCCAGCATTTT
many,TRBJ1-2,-,TRBV5-1,CASSLEGSPNYGYTF,TGCGCCAGCAGCTTGGAGGGCAGTCCTAACTATGGCTACACCTTC
-,TRBJ2-3,-,TRBV7-8,CASSLGGLTDTQYF,TGTGCCAGCAGCTTAGGGGGGCTAACAGATACGCAGTATTTT
-,TRBJ2-5,TRBD1,TRBV25-1,CASRAGTGGFTQYF,TGTGCCAGCAGGGCCGGGACAGGGGGCTTTACCCAGTACTTC
-,TRBJ2-5,TRBD1,TRBV5-1,CASSPQGALVETQYF,TGCGCCAGCAGCCCACAGGGGGCGCTGGTGGAGACCCAGTACTTC
-,TRBJ1-3,TRBD1,TRBV4-1,CASSRTGRDSGNTIYF,TGCGCCAGCAGCCGGACAGGGCGCGACTCTGGAAACACCATATATTTT
-,TRBJ2-1,-,TRBV29-1,CSVTQPRITYNEQFF,TGCAGCGTTACCCAGCCCCGGATTACCTACAATGAGCAGTTCTTC
-,TRBJ2-3,TRBD2,TRBV2,CASSGPASGRATDTQYF,TGTGCCAGCAGCGGCCCGGCTAGCGGGAGGGCCACAGATACGCAGTATTTT
-,TRBJ1-2,-,TRBV5-1,CASSLVGGGNYGYTF,TGCGCCAGCAGCTTGGTAGGTGGCGGCAACTATGGCTACACCTTC
-,TRBJ2-1,TRBD2,TRBV27,CASSIPGVGGGRYSYNEQFF,TGTGCCAGCAGTATCCCTGGGGTCGGGGGGGGCCGCTACTCCTACAATGAGCAGTTCTTC
once,TRBJ2-5,TRBD1,TRBV28,CASSFSDRGQTQYF,TGTGCCAGCAGTTTTTCGGACAGGGGACAGACCCAGTACTTC
-,TRBJ2-4,TRBD2,TRBV28,CASSTEAGGLAKNIQYF,TGTGCCAGCAGTACAGAAGCGGGAGGACTAGCCAAAAACATTCAGTACTTC
-,TRBJ1-1,-,TRBV7-9,CASSLGGLNTEAFF,TGTGCCAGCAGCTTAGGGGGACTGAACACTGAAGCTTTCTTT
-,TRBJ1-1,-,TRBV11-2,CASSGGVGWGTEAFF,TGTGCCAGCAGCGGAGGAGTGGGTTGGGGCACTGAAGCTTTCTTT
-,TRBJ1-6,-,TRBV9,CASSVSGGVLHF,TGTGCCAGCAGCGTATCCGGGGGAGTCCTCCACTTT
-,TRBJ1-1,-,TRBV6-6,CASSYFDTEAFF,TGTGCCAGCAGTTACTTCGACACTGAAGCTTTCTTT
-,TRBJ2-3,TRBD1,TRBV19,CASSTGTDLGDTQYF,TGTGCCAGTAGTACCGGGACAGATCTTGGGGATACGCAGTATTTT
-,TRBJ2-2,-,TRBV6-5,CASGRNTGELFF,TGTGCCAGCGGGCGGAACACCGGGGAGCTGTTTTTT
-,TRBJ2-7,-,TRBV5-1,CASSLEGFSAYEQYF,TGCGCCAGCAGCTTGGAAGGGTTCTCGGCCTACGAGCAGTACTTC
-,TRBJ2-2,-,TRBV7-9,CASSLELANTGELFF,TGTGCCAGCAGCTTAGAACTCGCGAACACCGGGGAGCTGTTTTTT
once,TRBJ2-7,-,TRBV4-2,CASSQALRTTMGEQYF,TGTGCCAGCAGCCAAGCCCTTCGGACCACCATGGGGGAGCAGTACTTC
-,TRBJ2-3,-,TRBV4-1,CASSLRFGDTQYF,TGCGCCAGCAGCCTCCGCTTCGGGGATACGCAGTATTTT
-,TRBJ2-5,-,TRBV30,CAWSVVSRKETQYF,TGTGCCTGGAGTGTCGTCAGCAGAAAAGAGACCCAGTACTTC
-,TRBJ2-7,TRBD2,TRBV5-1,CASSLTSRSYEQYF,TGCGCCAGCAGCCTGACTAGCCGCTCCTACGAGCAGTACTTC
few,TRBJ2-3,-,TRBV4-1,CASSARRADTQYF,TGCGCCAGCAGCGCACGTCGAGCAGATACGCAGTATTTT
-,TRBJ2-3,TRBD2,TRBV2,CASSAGTSRDTQYF,TGTGCCAGCAGTGCCGGGACTAGTAGAGATACGCAGTATTTT
-,TRBJ2-5,-,TRBV4-2,CASSPGGAAQLETQYF,TGTGCCAGCAGCCCCGGGGGAGCTGCACAGCTAGAGACCCAGTACTTC
-,TRBJ1-1,TRBD1,TRBV5-4,CASSWGQLNTEAFF,TGTGCCAGCAGCTGGGGACAGTTGAACACTGAAGCTTTCTTT
-,TRBJ2-1,TRBD2,TRBV13,CASSLFPGGSYNEQFF,TGTGCCAGCAGCTTATTTCCGGGAGGGTCGTACAATGAGCAGTTCTTC
once,TRBJ2-1,TRBD2,TRBV2,CASTVEAGVSEQFF,TGTGCCAGCACCGTCGAAGCGGGAGTAAGTGAGCAGTTCTTC
-,TRBJ2-7,TRBD1,TRBV23-1,CASSQFDRVVLEQYF,TGCGCCAGCAGTCAATTCGACAGGGTCGTTCTCGAGCAGTACTTC
-,TRBJ2-5,TRBD2,TRBV7-9,CASSLVFGGVGGSGETQYF,TGTGCCAGCAGCTTAGTCTTCGGGGGAGTAGGCGGGAGTGGTGAGACCCAGTACTTC
-,TRBJ2-5,TRBD2,TRBV4-2,CASSPGGASGRGETQYF,TGTGCCAGCAGCCCCGGGGGGGCTAGCGGGAGGGGAGAGACCCAGTACTTC
few,TRBJ2-1,-,TRBV9,CASSGTHYNEQFF,TGTGCCAGCAGCGGGACCCACTACAATGAGCAGTTCTTC
-,TRBJ2-1,-,TRBV15,CATSRDHLEQFF,TGTGCCACCAGCAGAGATCATTTGGAGCAGTTCTTC
-,TRBJ2-5,-,TRBV7-9,CASSYLRETQYF,TGTGCCAGCAGCTACCTCCGAGAGACCCAGTACTTC
many,TRBJ1-5,-,TRBV9,CASSVGDGLNQPQHF,TGTGCCAGCAGCGTAGGTGACGGACTAAATCAGCCCCAGCATTTT
-,TRBJ2-5,TRBD2,TRBV27,CASSFGVAGPETQYF,TGTGCCAGCAGTTTTGGTGTAGCGGGGCCAGAGACCCAGTACTTC
-,TRBJ1-1,TRBD1,TRBV5-4,CASSLPTGGMNTEAFF,TGTGCCAGCAGCTTGCCGACAGGGGGGATGAACACTGAAGCTTTCTTT
once,TRBJ2-3,-,TRBV9,CASSIRDLGSQYF,TGTGCCAGCAGCATCAGAGACCTTGGATCGCAGTATTTT
-,TRBJ1-1,-,TRBV6-6,CASNKLQGSAEAFF,TGTGCCAGCAACAAACTACAGGGTTCCGCTGAAGCTTTCTTT
-,TRBJ2-7,TRBD1,TRBV20-1,CSGYRGYEQYF,TGCAGTGGATACAGGGGATACGAGCAGTACTTC
few,TRBJ1-1,TRBD1,TRBV6-6,CASSWTGLGTEAFF,TGTGCCAGCAGTTGGACAGGGTTGGGCACTGAAGCTTTCTTT
-,TRBJ1-1,-,TRBV9,CASSASGASTEAFF,TGTGCCAGCAGCGCCTCTGGGGCTAGCACTGAAGCTTTCTTT
-,TRBJ1-3,-,TRBV5-1,CASSQHLGASGNTIYF,TGCGCCAGCAGCCAACATTTGGGGGCTAGTGGAAACACCATATATTTT
few,TRBJ2-7,-,TRBV7-2,CASSPGEGGIYEQYF,TGTGCCAGCAGCCCGGGAGAGGGGGGAATCTACGAGCAGTACTTC
once,TRBJ2-7,-,TRBV27,CASSLISGSNYEQYF,TGTGCCAGCAGTTTAATCTCCGGTTCCAATTACGAGCAGTACTTC
-,TRBJ2-6,-,TRBV6-1,CASSEKSSGANVLTF,TGTGCCAGCAGTGAAAAGTCTTCTGGGGCCAACGTCCTGACTTTC